This T cell receptor beta chain was found in a study of identical twins. This clonotype was observed many times. TCRdb reprocessed the 5' RACE reads via MiXCR and lists one record per CDR3 protein. The repertoire holds around 220,000 distinct CDR3 sequences, with more than 13% as singletons. CDR1 is SGHRS, CDR2 YFSETQ, per germline. V lost 6 bases to trimming and J lost 4 bases, with 15 bases between them. CDR3 length equals 14 residues. The chain employs TRBV5-1 and TRBJ2-3, with no clear D. The TCR originated in a young woman in good health. The sequencing sample was made of memory (CD45RO+) T cells sorted from blood. CDR3 sequence (DNA): TGCGCCAGCATCCCCGGCTGGATATCAGATACGCAGTATTTT. Its protein is CASIPGWISDTQYF.